This TCR beta chain stems from a study of spatial heterogeneity in lung cancer. Overall study: Alpha-chain sequences were consistently detected less often than beta-chain sequences. Raw reads showed each unique TCR and UMI combination turning up more than ten times on average.

Every individual TCR cDNA molecule carried its own unique molecular identifier, which allowed correction of PCR and sequencing errors. TCRdb passed the 5' RACE reads through MiXCR, listing each CDR3 protein once. The table includes tens of thousands of distinct CDR3 sequences, roughly 12% detected once. V lost 4 bases, J lost 2 bases, and 6 bases lay in between. Germline V gene lookup returns CDR1 SQVTM and CDR2 ANQGSEA. This CDR3 is 11 amino acids long. Time point here: sample taken at primary tumor resection. The authors sequenced whole RNA from tumor, nontumor lung or frozen PBMC without sorting. This clonotype was detected a few times.

Sequencing used PBMCs, obtained at surgery. This chain joins TRBV29-1 and TRBJ2-7; D may match TRBD1 or TRBD2 (5 bases each). The source is a male donor with early-stage non-small cell lung cancer. For the CDR3, the DNA is TGCAGCGTTGGGGGGACCTACGAGCAGTACTTC. Protein: CSVGGTYEQYF.